These 32 T cell receptor beta chains came from one sample sequenced in a study of blood T cell repertoires in COVID-19. Here immunoSEQ multiplex PCR was the method, and the copy in TCRdb shows in-frame clones only, minus some. The sample lists 170,000 or so clones, 90% to 95% occurring once. The sample consisted of peripheral blood. These receptors all come from a man aged 50 or older with acute or convalescent COVID-19.

The chain joins TRBV4-2 to TRBJ1-1; a weak D match, TRBD1 (5 bases). The CDR3 spans 14 residues. Trimming removed 4 bases from V and 1 base from J, with 10 bases in between. Germline values: CDR1 LGHNA, CDR2 YNFKEQ. CDR3 coding DNA: TGTGCCAGCAGCCCCTCGACAGCGAACACTGAAGCTTTCTTT. Residues: CASSPSTANTEAFF.

CDR3: CASSYHEAGNTIYF. The DNA for the CDR3 is TGTGCCAGCAGTTACCACGAGGCGGGAAACACCATATATTTT. J is TRBJ1-3 and V is TRBV6-5; D is unresolved. The germline gives CDR1 MNHEY, CDR2 SVGAGI. This CDR3 is built from 14 residues. Between the trimmed V and J ends, which lost 2 bases and 4 bases, there was a span of 9 bases.

The chain combines TRBV11-2 with TRBJ1-4; tentatively, D is TRBD1 (5 bases). The V end was cut by 3 bases, the J end by 4 bases, with 12 bases between. The CDR3 has 15 residues. Germline loops: CDR1 SGHAT, CDR2 FQNNGV. CDR3 sequence: CASSFGWGRNEKLFF. In nucleotides, the CDR3 is TGTGCCAGCAGCTTCGGGTGGGGCCGTAATGAAAAACTGTTTTTT.

CDR3 coding DNA: TGTGCCTGGAGTGTGGGAACAGGGACTGGAAACACCATATATTTT. Its translation is CAWSVGTGTGNTIYF. The V gene is TRBV30, the J gene TRBJ1-3, with D tentatively TRBD1 (6 bases). V lost 0 bases to trimming and J lost 2 bases, with 11 bases between them. CDR1 is GTSNPN and CDR2 is SVGIG in the germline V gene (reference sequence). The CDR3 totals 15 residues.

The rearrangement uses TRBV11-3 and TRBJ1-1, with a tentative D call TRBD1 (5 bases). Germline loops: CDR1 SGHNT, CDR2 YENEEA. Trimming left V 5 bases short and J 3 bases short, with 13 bases between. This CDR3 spans 14 amino acids. CDR3 region: CASSPRTGDTEAFF. In DNA, the CDR3 is TGTGCCAGCAGCCCTAGGACGGGGGACACTGAAGCTTTCTTT.

The chain is built from TRBV28 and TRBJ1-2; the D gene is possibly TRBD1 (6 bases). CDR1 is MDHEN, CDR2 SYDVKM, per germline. CDR3 size: 14 residues. The germline V and J ends were trimmed by 2 bases and 4 bases, with 11 bases remaining between them. This CDR3 is CASSLPTGSYGYTF. CDR3 nucleotide sequence: TGTGCCAGCAGTTTACCCACAGGGAGCTATGGCTACACCTTC.

The chain uses TRBV6-5 and TRBJ2-7, with 12 nucleotides matching TRBD1. The CDR3 has 14 residues. V lost 8 bases, J lost 3 bases, and 5 bases stayed unmatched. CDR1 MNHEY and CDR2 SVGAGI come from the germline V gene. The CDR3 reads CASRDRGPHYEQYF. The CDR3 DNA follows: TGTGCCAGCCGGGACAGGGGGCCTCACTACGAGCAGTACTTC.

The chain has TRBV25-1 and TRBJ2-3, with no clear D. The V and J ends lost 5 bases and 1 base respectively, with 7 bases between them. CDR3 size: 13 residues. Germline loops: CDR1 MGHDK, CDR2 SYGVNS. CDR3 bases: TGTGCCAGCAGTACTCAGGGCACAGATACGCAGTATTTT. Translation gives CASSTQGTDTQYF.

Written as DNA, the CDR3 is TGTGCCAGCAGCTTAGCAGGGGGCCCGTATGGCTACACCTTC. Protein product: CASSLAGGPYGYTF. The chain joins TRBV7-2 to TRBJ1-2; 7 bases align to TRBD1. V was clipped by 0 bases and J by 5 bases; unmatched bases: 3. The CDR3 consists of 14 residues. Germline assignment: CDR1 SGHTA and CDR2 FQGNSA.

This sequence joins TRBV11-2 and TRBJ1-2; D not resolved. The germline V gene encodes CDR1 SGHAT and CDR2 FQNNGV. Trimming stripped 4 bases from V and 2 bases from J, with 8 bases between. The CDR3 is 13 amino acids. The CDR3 DNA sequence: TGTGCCAGCAGCTCGGGATTGAACTATGGCTACACCTTC. It yields the protein CASSSGLNYGYTF. The full variable domain, its missing parts supplied by reference TRBV11-2 and TRBJ1-2, is EAGVAQSPRYKIIEKRQSVAFWCNPISGHATLYWYQQILGQGPKLLIQFQNNGVVDDSQLPKDRFSAERLKGVDSTLKIQPAKLEDSAVYLCASSSGLNYGYTFGSGTRLTVV.

The chain has TRBV27 and TRBJ1-2; D remains unclear. This CDR3 has 15 amino acids. Trimming pared 3 bases from V and 3 bases from J, leaving 14 bases between. CDR1 and CDR2 from the germline V gene are MNHEY and SMNVEV (reference sequence). This chain's CDR3 is CASSFRKGRDYGYTF. The CDR3 bases are TGTGCCAGCAGTTTCCGGAAAGGGAGAGACTATGGCTACACCTTC.

The chain carries TRBV2 and TRBJ2-7, with 7 bases identical to TRBD2. V shed 1 base and J 7 bases; nucleotides not matched to a gene: 19. The CDR3 spans 18 residues. Germline CDR1 SNHLY, CDR2 FYNNEI. The CDR3 sequence is CASSEGDGRPNPREEQYF. In DNA form, the CDR3 reads TGTGCCAGCAGTGAAGGAGACGGGAGACCCAATCCGCGGGAGGAGCAGTACTTC.

The rearrangement links TRBV4-3 to TRBJ2-7; possible D gene TRBD1, 6 bases. Germline V gene lookup returns CDR1 LGHNA and CDR2 YSLEER. Trimming cost V 3 bases and J 0 bases, with 15 bases left between them. The CDR3 loop spans 16 amino acids. CDR3 DNA sequence: TGCGCCAGCAGCCATCGTCAAATCAGGGGCTCCTACGAGCAGTACGTC. Its protein product is CASSHRQIRGSYEQYV.

V gene TRBV4-1 combines with J gene TRBJ1-3; 8 nucleotides align to TRBD1. With 4 bases clipped from V and 2 bases from J, the junction kept 4 bases outside the gene matches. The CDR3 runs to 15 residues. The germline gives CDR1 MGHRA, CDR2 YSYEKL. CDR3 sequence (DNA): TGCGCCAGCAGCCGTGACAGGGGCACTGGAAACACCATATATTTT. Translating it yields CASSRDRGTGNTIYF.

This clone was found once. V gene TRBV24-1 combines with J gene TRBJ1-6; the match to TRBD1 covers 11 bases. Germline CDR1 is KGHDR and CDR2 is SFDVKD. This CDR3 comprises 16 residues. V shed 9 bases and J 10 bases; nucleotides not matched to a gene: 13. CDR3 DNA: TGTGCCACCGTTGATCGGACAGGGGGCCGTTTCTCACCCCTCCACTTT. It is translated as CATVDRTGGRFSPLHF.

CDR3 in amino acids: CASRPTSDYTGELFF. In DNA form, the CDR3 reads TGTGCCAGCAGACCCACTAGCGACTACACCGGGGAGCTGTTTTTT. The chain has TRBV6-5 and TRBJ2-2, with 7 positions matching TRBD2. CDR3 length: 15 amino acids. CDR1 and CDR2 (germline): MNHEY, SVGAGI. V lost 6 bases to trimming and J lost 3 bases; unmatched junction nucleotides: 7.

The chain has TRBV6-5 and TRBJ1-6, with D unresolved. Deletions cut 2 bases from V and 6 bases from J, with 8 bases between. The CDR3 extends over 14 amino acids. Germline CDR1 and CDR2: MNHEY and SVGAGI. DNA of the CDR3: TGTGCCAGCAGTTACCTGGGGAGTAATTCACCCCTCCACTTT. It specifies CASSYLGSNSPLHF.

The V and J genes are TRBV7-2 and TRBJ2-1, with 8 bases matching TRBD1. The CDR3 has 15 residues. Germline assignment: CDR1 SGHTA and CDR2 FQGNSA. The J segment lost 8 bases and the V segment lost 3 bases, leaving 9 bases of the junction unmatched. In DNA, the CDR3 is TGTGCCAGCAGCTTTTTGTCGACAGGGGTCGATGAGCAGTTCTTC. This sequence encodes CASSFLSTGVDEQFF.

This chain joins TRBV5-1 and TRBJ2-6; 8 bases fit TRBD1. Germline CDR1 reads SGHRS; CDR2 reads YFSETQ. This CDR3 contains 15 residues. V dropped 3 bases and J dropped 2; count of bases not matched to a gene: 1. DNA for the CDR3: TGCGCCAGCAGCTCACAGGGGGCTGGGGCCAACGTCCTGACTTTC. Translation gives CASSSQGAGANVLTF. Based on the CDR3 plus reference TRBV5-1 and TRBJ2-6, the full variable domain is KAGVTQTPRYLIKTRGQQVTLSCSPISGHRSVSWYQQTPGQGLQFLFEYFSETQRNKGNFPGRFSGRQFSNSRSEMNVSTLELGDSALYLCASSSQGAGANVLTFGAGSRLTVL.

This clone turned up a few times. The chain joins TRBV28 to TRBJ1-2, with TRBD1 identical over 10 bases. Germline V gives CDR1 MDHEN, CDR2 SYDVKM. This CDR3 is 17 amino acids long. With 6 bases clipped from V and 0 bases from J, the junction kept 10 bases outside the gene matches. The CDR3 loop is CASRVTGGPSANYGYTF. The CDR3 coding sequence is TGTGCCAGCAGAGTGACAGGGGGCCCGTCGGCTAACTATGGCTACACCTTC.

This rearrangement joins TRBV19 to TRBJ1-1; 7 nucleotides match TRBD1. This CDR3 is built from 14 residues. Unmatched junction bases numbered 4, after V lost 5 bases and J lost 1 base. The germline V gene encodes CDR1 LNHDA and CDR2 SQIVND (reference sequence). CDR3: CASSDRQGNTEAFF. The CDR3 bases are TGTGCCAGTAGTGATCGACAGGGGAACACTGAAGCTTTCTTT. Variable domain in full (rest from reference TRBV19 and TRBJ1-1): DGGITQSPKYLFRKEGQNVTLSCEQNLNHDAMYWYRQDPGQGLRLIYYSQIVNDFQKGDIAEGYSVSREKKESFPLTVTSAQKNPTAFYLCASSDRQGNTEAFFGQGTRLTVV.

This clone was seen repeatedly, ten times or more. The chain has TRBV6-5 and TRBJ2-7, with TRBD2 matching over 8 bases. The CDR3 is 14 residues long. V shed 9 bases, J shed 3 bases, and the junction held 10 bases outside the gene matches. Germline values: CDR1 MNHEY, CDR2 SVGAGI. CDR3 sequence: CASVTGTSLYEQYF. The CDR3 DNA reads as TGTGCCAGTGTTACCGGGACTAGTCTCTACGAGCAGTACTTC.

This chain links TRBV4-1 with TRBJ2-7; D ambiguous. Trimming pared 4 bases from V and 0 bases from J, leaving 10 bases between. The CDR3 is 14 residues long. Germline V gene sequence: CDR1 MGHRA, CDR2 YSYEKL. The CDR3 nucleotides read TGCGCCAGCAGCCCCGGTCAAAGCTCCTACGAGCAGTACTTC. The encoded protein is CASSPGQSSYEQYF.

This clone came up once. The V call is TRBV5-8, the J call TRBJ2-7; 7 nucleotides line up with TRBD1. With 0 bases clipped from V and 4 bases from J, the junction kept 4 bases outside the gene matches. The CDR3 is 14 amino acids. Germline-derived CDR1 and CDR2 are SGHTS and YDEGEE. This CDR3 is CASSLVGRGYEQYF. DNA for the CDR3: TGTGCCAGCAGCTTGGTAGGCAGGGGGTACGAGCAGTACTTC.

This chain connects TRBV6-2 or TRBV6-3 to TRBJ1-5, with D hard to call. V lost 6 bases and J 0 bases, leaving 9 bases between the germline ends. CDR1 and CDR2 from the germline V gene are MNHEY and SVGEGT. This CDR3 has 14 amino acids. CDR3 sequence: CASSRENSNQPQHF. The CDR3 DNA is TGTGCCAGCAGCAGAGAAAATAGCAATCAGCCCCAGCATTTT.

This chain links TRBV6-5 with TRBJ1-1; D remains unclear. From germline, CDR1 is MNHEY and CDR2 SVGAGI. CDR3 length: 12 residues. Trimming pared 5 bases from V and 3 bases from J, leaving 7 bases between. CDR3 region: CASSQRDTEAFF. DNA for the CDR3: TGTGCCAGCAGTCAGAGGGACACTGAAGCTTTCTTT.

This chain joins TRBV3-1 (or the pseudogene TRBV3-2) and TRBJ1-4; D remains unclear. The V gene lost 0 bases and the J gene lost 2 bases, with 10 bases spanning the gap. From germline, CDR1 is LGHDT and CDR2 YNNKEL (reference sequence). The CDR3 runs to 16 residues. The CDR3 spells CASSQDRTYTNEKLFF. The CDR3 DNA sequence: TGTGCCAGCAGCCAAGACAGGACTTATACTAATGAAAAACTGTTTTTT.

This chain's CDR3 is CASSTGLNYYGYTF. The CDR3 DNA follows: TGTGCCAGCAGCACCGGACTGAACTACTATGGCTACACCTTC. The chain employs TRBV7-9 and TRBJ1-2; the D is unclear. The CDR3 length is 14 residues. Trimming removed 5 bases at V and 3 bases at J, with 13 bases between. Germline CDR1 SEHNR, CDR2 FQNEAQ (reference sequence).

The J gene is TRBJ1-2, the V gene TRBV7-3; TRBD1 matches 11 bases. V lost 5 bases to trimming and J lost 8 bases; unmatched junction nucleotides: 7. The germline gives CDR1 SGHTA, CDR2 FQGTGA. The CDR3 length is 14 residues. As DNA, the CDR3 is TGTGCCAGCAGCCCCGGACAGGGGGCGAGCGGCTACACCTTC. Translation gives CASSPGQGASGYTF. Full variable domain (missing parts from reference TRBV7-3 and TRBJ1-2): GAGVSQTPSNKVTEKGKYVELRCDPISGHTALYWYRQSLGQGPEFLIYFQGTGAADDSGLPNDRFFAVRPEGSVSTLKIQRTERGDSAVYLCASSPGQGASGYTFGSGTRLTVV.

This sequence joins TRBV9 and TRBJ2-3; TRBD2 aligns across 7 bases. This CDR3 has 17 amino acids. In germline, CDR1 is SGDLS, CDR2 YYNGEE. The V and J ends lost 0 bases and 6 bases, in that order; junction bases with no gene match: 13. CDR3 residues: CASSVAPSGTTRDTQYF. The CDR3 DNA reads TGTGCCAGCAGCGTAGCCCCTAGCGGCACAACTAGGGATACGCAGTATTTT.

The rearrangement links TRBV18 to TRBJ1-4; D ambiguous. This CDR3 contains 16 residues. The V end was cut by 0 bases, the J end by 8 bases, with 16 bases between. Germline V gene lookup returns CDR1 KGHSH and CDR2 LQKENI. The CDR3 here is CASSPPPARVFEKLFF. The CDR3 coding sequence is TGTGCCAGCTCACCACCCCCAGCCCGGGTATTCGAAAAACTGTTTTTT.

A note on this clone: Other nucleotide sequences from this sample produce the same CDR3. The chain couples TRBV18 to TRBJ2-5, with 9 positions matching TRBD2. With V trimmed by 1 base and J by 5 bases, 8 bases remained unmatched. Germline V lookup: CDR1 KGHSH, CDR2 LQKENI. The CDR3 has 16 amino acids. CDR3 in amino acids: CASSPRAGGPGETQYF. The CDR3 nucleotides read TGTGCCAGCTCACCACGGGCGGGAGGGCCTGGCGAGACCCAGTACTTC.